This passage covers 7 T cell receptor beta chains from one sample sequenced in a study of CXCR3-negative and CXCR3-positive naive CD8 T cells. Study-level points and caveats: In CXCR3-positive naive cells, the TRB CDR3s were more hydrophobic than in CXCR3-negative naive cells.

5' RACE with UMI labels generated the TRB cDNA libraries. TCRdb processed the 5' RACE reads again and assigns one entry to each CDR3 protein, with no DNA. Recorded for this sample: some 100,000 distinct CDR3 sequences. Their antigens are not known. The source material was naive CXCR3+ CD8+ T cells from blood. Subset reported: CD45RO-CCR7+CD27+CD95- naive CD8+ T cells expressing CXCR3 (TNR3+). The receptors derive from a human donor in good health. Some clones in this sample may be carry-over from other donors' samples.

The rearrangement uses TRBV5-1 and TRBJ2-6; the D call from TCRdb, TRBD1, cannot be confirmed without DNA. This CDR3 contains 18 residues. Germline V gene data show CDR1 as SGHRS and CDR2 as YFSETQ. CDR3 residues: CASSARTGFSSGANVLTF.

This chain connects TRBV29-1 to TRBJ2-1; the TRBD2 assignment by TCRdb is unverifiable without DNA. The germline CDR1 and CDR2 sequences are SQVTM and ANQGSEA. The CDR3 runs to 16 residues. CDR3 in amino acids: CSVALSLAALGNEQFF.

The chain recombines TRBV29-1 with TRBJ2-3; checking the TCRdb D call of TRBD2 is not possible without DNA. Germline V gives CDR1 SQVTM, CDR2 ANQGSEA. The length of the CDR3 is 14 residues. The CDR3 sequence is CSAASGATTDTQYF.

The J gene is TRBJ2-7, the V gene TRBV4-1; as DNA is missing, the TRBD1 call by TCRdb cannot be tested. This CDR3 is built from 15 residues. Germline assignment: CDR1 MGHRA and CDR2 YSYEKL. Here the CDR3 reads CASSQGRDRAYEQYF.

This chain links TRBV7-9 with TRBJ1-2. This CDR3 contains 13 residues. Germline-derived CDR1 and CDR2 are SEHNR and FQNEAQ (reference sequence). This CDR3 reads CASTFGAKYGYTF.

The chain combines TRBV4-1 with TRBJ2-7; with no DNA, the TCRdb D assignment of TRBD1 cannot be verified. Looked up from germline, CDR1 is MGHRA and CDR2 is YSYEKL. This CDR3 is 14 amino acids long. CDR3: CASSQQQGPYEQYF.

This sequence joins TRBV27 and TRBJ2-1; TCRdb reports TRBD2, a call that lacks DNA to check it against. Germline CDR1 is MNHEY and CDR2 is SMNVEV (reference sequence). There are 16 residues in the CDR3. CDR3 region: CASRPAGESRGNEQFF.